In this sample, the clone carrying this T cell receptor (beta chain) turned up many times. Its antigen remains unknown. These data originate in a study of molecular identifiers for immune sequencing clone quantification. Study at large: The replicates split RNA from around 18,000 or 91,000 naive CD8 cells five ways and sequenced four.

This CDR3 comprises 17 residues. Germline V lookup: CDR1 SGHTA, CDR2 FQGNSA. The V and J ends lost 5 bases and 3 bases, in that order; junction bases with no gene match: 9. Findings and limits, study-wide: Among effectors, clones above 20 RNA copies held over 99% of molecules; among naive cells, under 1%. Highly expanded clones may be undercounted when identical TCR molecules share barcodes.

CD8+CD4-CCR7+CD45RA+ cells were sorted as naive CD8 T cells. TCRdb redid the calling of the PCR reads with MiXCR, one entry per CDR3 protein. This repertoire shows approximately 670,000 distinct CDR3 sequences, approximately 20% found once; its top ten account for approximately 0.9%. The receptor was derived from a human donor in good health. Some libraries in this study had Jurkat cell RNA spiked in. Sequencing used naive CD8+ T cells from blood, with Jurkat cell RNA spiked in. The subset was: FACS-sorted CD8+CD4-CCR7+CD45RA+ naive T cells. The rearrangement joins TRBV7-2 to TRBJ2-3, with TRBD2 identical over 12 bases. Written as DNA, the CDR3 is TGTGCCAGCAGCCTTGGACTAGCGGGGAAGGGTACAGATACGCAGTATTTT. It specifies CASSLGLAGKGTDTQYF.